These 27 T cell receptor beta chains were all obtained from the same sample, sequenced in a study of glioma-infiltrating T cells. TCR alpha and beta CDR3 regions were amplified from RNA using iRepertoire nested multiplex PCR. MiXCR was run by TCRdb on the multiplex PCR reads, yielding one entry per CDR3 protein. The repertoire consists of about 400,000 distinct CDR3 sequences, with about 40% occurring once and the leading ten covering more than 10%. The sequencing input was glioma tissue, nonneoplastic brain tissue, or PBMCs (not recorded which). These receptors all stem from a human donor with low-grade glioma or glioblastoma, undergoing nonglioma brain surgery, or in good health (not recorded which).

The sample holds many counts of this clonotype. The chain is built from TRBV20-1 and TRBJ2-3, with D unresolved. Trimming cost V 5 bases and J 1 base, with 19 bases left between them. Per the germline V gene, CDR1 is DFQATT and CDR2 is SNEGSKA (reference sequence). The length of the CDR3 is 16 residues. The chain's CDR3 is CSARGPRLFGTDTQYF. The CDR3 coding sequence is TGCAGTGCTCGCGGCCCACGACTTTTTGGCACAGATACGCAGTATTTT.

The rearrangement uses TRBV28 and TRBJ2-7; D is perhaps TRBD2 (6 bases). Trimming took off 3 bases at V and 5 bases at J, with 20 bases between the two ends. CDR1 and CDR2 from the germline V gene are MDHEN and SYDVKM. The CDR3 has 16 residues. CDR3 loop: CASSFSTGLGGDEQYF. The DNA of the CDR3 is TGTGCCAGCAGTTTCTCGACGGGGTTGGGAGGTGACGAGCAGTACTTC. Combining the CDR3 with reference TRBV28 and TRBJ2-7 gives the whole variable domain DVKVTQSSRYLVKRTGEKVFLECVQDMDHENMFWYRQDPGLGLRLIYFSYDVKMKEKGDIPEGYSVSREKKERFSLILESASTNQTSMYLCASSFSTGLGGDEQYFGPGTRLTVT.

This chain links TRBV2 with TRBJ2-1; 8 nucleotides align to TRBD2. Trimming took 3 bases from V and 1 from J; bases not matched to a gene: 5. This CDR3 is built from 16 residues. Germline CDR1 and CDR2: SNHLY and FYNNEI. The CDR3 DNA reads TGTGCCAGCAGTGACCGGGAGGGCCGGTCCTACAATGAGCAGTTCTTC. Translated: CASSDREGRSYNEQFF. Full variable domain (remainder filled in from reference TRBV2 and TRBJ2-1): EPEVTQTPSHQVTQMGQEVILRCVPISNHLYFYWYRQILGQKVEFLVSFYNNEISEKSEIFDDQFSVERPDGSNFTLKIRSTKLEDSAMYFCASSDREGRSYNEQFFGPGTRLTVL.

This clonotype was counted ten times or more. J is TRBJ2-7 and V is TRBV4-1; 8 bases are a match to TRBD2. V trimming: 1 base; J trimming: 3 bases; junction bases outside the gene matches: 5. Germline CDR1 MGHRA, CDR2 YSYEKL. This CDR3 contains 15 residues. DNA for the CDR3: TGCGCCAGCAGCCAAGCAGCGGGAGATGGCTACGAGCAGTACTTC. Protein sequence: CASSQAAGDGYEQYF.

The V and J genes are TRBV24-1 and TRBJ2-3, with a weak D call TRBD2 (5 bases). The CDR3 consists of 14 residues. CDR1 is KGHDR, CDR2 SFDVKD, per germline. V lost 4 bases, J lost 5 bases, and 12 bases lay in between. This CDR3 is CATSDPLSGDTQYF. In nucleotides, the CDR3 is TGTGCCACCAGTGACCCACTCAGCGGAGATACGCAGTATTTT.

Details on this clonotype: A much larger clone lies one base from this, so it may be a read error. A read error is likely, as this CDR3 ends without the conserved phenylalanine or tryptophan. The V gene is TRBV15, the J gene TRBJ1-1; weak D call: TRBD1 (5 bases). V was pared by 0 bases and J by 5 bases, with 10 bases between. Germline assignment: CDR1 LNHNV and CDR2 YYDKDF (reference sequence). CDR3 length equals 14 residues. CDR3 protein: CATSRDGADTEAFL. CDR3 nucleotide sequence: TGTGCCACCAGCAGAGATGGGGCTGATACTGAAGCTTTCCTT.

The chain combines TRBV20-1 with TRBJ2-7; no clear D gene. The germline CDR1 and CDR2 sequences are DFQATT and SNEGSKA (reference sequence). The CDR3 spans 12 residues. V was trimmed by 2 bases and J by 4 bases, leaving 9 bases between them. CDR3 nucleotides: TGCAGTGCTAGACTCTACCGATACGAGCAGTACTTC. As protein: CSARLYRYEQYF.

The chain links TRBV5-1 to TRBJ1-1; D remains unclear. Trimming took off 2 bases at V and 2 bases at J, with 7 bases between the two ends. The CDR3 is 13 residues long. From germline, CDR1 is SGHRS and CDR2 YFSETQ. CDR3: CASSLTDNTEAFF. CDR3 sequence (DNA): TGCGCCAGCAGCTTAACAGACAACACTGAAGCTTTCTTT.

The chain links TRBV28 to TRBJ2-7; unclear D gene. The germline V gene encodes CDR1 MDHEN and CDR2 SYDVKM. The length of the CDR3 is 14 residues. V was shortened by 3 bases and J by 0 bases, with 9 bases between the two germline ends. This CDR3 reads CASSFIAVSYEQYF. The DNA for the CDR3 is TGTGCCAGCAGTTTCATCGCAGTCTCCTACGAGCAGTACTTC.

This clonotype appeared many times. This chain's CDR3 is CATSRDRAGVDEQFF. The CDR3 nucleotides read TGTGCCACCAGCAGAGATCGGGCGGGGGTCGATGAGCAGTTCTTC. This chain connects TRBV15 to TRBJ2-1, with 7 bases aligning to TRBD2. Germline V gene sequence: CDR1 LNHNV, CDR2 YYDKDF (reference sequence). V lost 0 bases, J lost 8 bases, and 7 bases stayed unmatched. CDR3 size: 15 residues.

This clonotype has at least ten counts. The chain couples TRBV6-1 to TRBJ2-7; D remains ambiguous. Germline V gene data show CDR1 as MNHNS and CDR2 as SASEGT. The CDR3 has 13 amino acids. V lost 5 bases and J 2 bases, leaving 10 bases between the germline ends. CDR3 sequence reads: CASSIGLTYEQYF. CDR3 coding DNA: TGTGCCAGCAGTATTGGGCTAACCTACGAGCAGTACTTC.

Here the CDR3 reads CASSSEGNGNTIYF. The CDR3, as DNA: TGCGCCAGCAGCTCGGAGGGGAACGGAAACACCATATATTTT. The V gene is TRBV5-1, the J gene TRBJ1-3, with D possibly matching TRBD1 (5 bases). Looked up from germline, CDR1 is SGHRS and CDR2 is YFSETQ. This CDR3 region has 14 residues. V lost 3 bases and J lost 4, with 11 bases in between. The variable domain in full, with the rest retrieved from reference TRBV5-1 and TRBJ1-3, is KAGVTQTPRYLIKTRGQQVTLSCSPISGHRSVSWYQQTPGQGLQFLFEYFSETQRNKGNFPGRFSGRQFSNSRSEMNVSTLELGDSALYLCASSSEGNGNTIYFGEGSWLTVV.

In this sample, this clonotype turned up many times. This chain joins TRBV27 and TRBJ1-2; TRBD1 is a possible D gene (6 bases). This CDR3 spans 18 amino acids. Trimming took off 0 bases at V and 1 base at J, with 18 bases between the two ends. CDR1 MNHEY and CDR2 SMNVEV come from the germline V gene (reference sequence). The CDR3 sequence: CASSLSRPGVRFNYGYTF. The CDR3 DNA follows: TGTGCCAGCAGTTTATCTAGGCCAGGGGTCCGTTTTAACTATGGCTACACCTTC.

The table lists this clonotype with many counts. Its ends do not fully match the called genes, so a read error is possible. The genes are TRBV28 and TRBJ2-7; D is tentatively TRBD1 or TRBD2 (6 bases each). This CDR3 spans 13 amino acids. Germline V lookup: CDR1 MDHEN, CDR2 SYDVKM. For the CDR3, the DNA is TGTGCCAGCAGTTTAAACGCGGGACATGGGGGCATCTTC. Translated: CASSLNAGHGGIF. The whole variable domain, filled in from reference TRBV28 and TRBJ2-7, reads DVKVTQSSRYLVKRTGEKVFLECVQDMDHENMFWYRQDPGLGLRLIYFSYDVKMKEKGDIPEGYSVSREKKERFSLILESASTNQTSMYLCASSLNAGHGGIFGPGTRLTVT.

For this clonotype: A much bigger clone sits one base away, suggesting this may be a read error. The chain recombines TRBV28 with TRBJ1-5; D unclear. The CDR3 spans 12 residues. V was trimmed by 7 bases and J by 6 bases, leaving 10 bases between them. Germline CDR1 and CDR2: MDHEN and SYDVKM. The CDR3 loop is CASNEGSQPQHF. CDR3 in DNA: TGTGCCAGCAACGAGGGAAGTCAGCCCCAGCATTTT.

Here the CDR3 DNA reads TGTGCCAGCAGCCAGGCCGGAGGCAGGGGAAAAGAGACCCAGTACTTC. Its translation is CASSQAGGRGKETQYF. This chain links TRBV4-2 with TRBJ2-5; TRBD1 is a possible D gene (6 bases). The germline V gene encodes CDR1 LGHNA and CDR2 YNFKEQ. The CDR3 has 16 residues. V was clipped by 3 bases and J by 3 bases, with 17 bases between them.

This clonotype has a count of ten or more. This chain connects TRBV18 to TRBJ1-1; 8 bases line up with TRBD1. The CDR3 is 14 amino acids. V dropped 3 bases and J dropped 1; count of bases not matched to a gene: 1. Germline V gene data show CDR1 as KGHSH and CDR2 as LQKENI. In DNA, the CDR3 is TGTGCCAGCTCACCGGGACAGGCGAACACTGAAGCTTTCTTT. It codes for CASSPGQANTEAFF.

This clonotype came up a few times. The CDR3 sequence: CSANLAGRTDTQYF. The CDR3 DNA reads TGCAGTGCAAATCTAGCGGGCCGCACAGATACGCAGTATTTT. The V gene is TRBV20-1, the J gene TRBJ2-3, with TRBD2 matching 8 bases. Germline V gene sequence: CDR1 DFQATT, CDR2 SNEGSKA (reference sequence). V shed 6 bases, J shed 1 base, and the junction held 6 bases outside the gene matches. This CDR3 has 14 residues.

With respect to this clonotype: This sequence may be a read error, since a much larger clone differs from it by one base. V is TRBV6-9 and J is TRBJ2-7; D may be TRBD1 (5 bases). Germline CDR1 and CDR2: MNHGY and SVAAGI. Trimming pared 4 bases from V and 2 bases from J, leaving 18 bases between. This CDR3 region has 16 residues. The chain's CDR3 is CASSWGQPLSPYEQYF. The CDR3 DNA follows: TGTGCCAGCAGTTGGGGCCAACCCTTAAGCCCCTACGAGCAGTACTTC.

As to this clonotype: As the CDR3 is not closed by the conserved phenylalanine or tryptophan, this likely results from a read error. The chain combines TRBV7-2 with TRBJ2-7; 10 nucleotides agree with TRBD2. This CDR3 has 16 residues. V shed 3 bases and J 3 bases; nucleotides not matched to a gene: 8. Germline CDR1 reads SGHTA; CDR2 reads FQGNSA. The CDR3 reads CASSFSGGLAFYEQYS. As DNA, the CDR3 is TGTGCCAGCAGCTTCAGCGGGGGACTAGCGTTCTACGAGCAGTACTCC.

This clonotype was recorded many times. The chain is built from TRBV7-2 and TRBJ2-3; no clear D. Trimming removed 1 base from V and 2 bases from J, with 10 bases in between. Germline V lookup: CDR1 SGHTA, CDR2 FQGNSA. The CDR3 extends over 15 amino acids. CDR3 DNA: TGTGCCAGCAGCTTAGGCGGATTACCCACAGATACGCAGTATTTT. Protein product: CASSLGGLPTDTQYF. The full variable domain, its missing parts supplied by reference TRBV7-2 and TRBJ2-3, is GAGVSQSPSNKVTEKGKDVELRCDPISGHTALYWYRQSLGQGLEFLIYFQGNSAPDKSGLPSDRFSAERTGGSVSTLTIQRTQQEDSAVYLCASSLGGLPTDTQYFGPGTRLTVL.

CDR3 sequence (DNA): TGTGCCAGCAGCTCTCAGAGGACTAGCGGGAGCAGAACAGATACGCAGTATTTT. This sequence encodes CASSSQRTSGSRTDTQYF. The chain carries TRBV9 and TRBJ2-3; 13 positions agree with TRBD2. CDR3 size: 18 residues. V shed 4 bases and J 3 bases; nucleotides not matched to a gene: 11. Germline lookup yields CDR1 SGDLS and CDR2 YYNGEE.

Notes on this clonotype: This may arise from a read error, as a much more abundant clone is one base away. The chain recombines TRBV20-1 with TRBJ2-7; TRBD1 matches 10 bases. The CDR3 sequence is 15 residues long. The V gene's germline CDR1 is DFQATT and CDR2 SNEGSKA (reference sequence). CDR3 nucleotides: TGCGGTGCTAGTACCTCAGACAGGGGGCTTTACGAGCAGTACTTC. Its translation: CGASTSDRGLYEQYF.

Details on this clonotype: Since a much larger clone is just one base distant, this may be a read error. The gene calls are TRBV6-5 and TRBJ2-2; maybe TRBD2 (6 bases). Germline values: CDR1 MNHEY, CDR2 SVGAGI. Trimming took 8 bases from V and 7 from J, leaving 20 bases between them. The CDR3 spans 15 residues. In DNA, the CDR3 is TGTGCCAGCGGTTTATGGGGGAGGAATGTCGGGGAGCTGTTTTTT. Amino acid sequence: CASGLWGRNVGELFF.

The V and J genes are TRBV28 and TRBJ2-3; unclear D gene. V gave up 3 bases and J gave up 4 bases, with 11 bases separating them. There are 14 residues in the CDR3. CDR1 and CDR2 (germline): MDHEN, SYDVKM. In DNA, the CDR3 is TGTGCCAGCAGTTTTAGGGCAGTGTCAGATACGCAGTATTTT. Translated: CASSFRAVSDTQYF.

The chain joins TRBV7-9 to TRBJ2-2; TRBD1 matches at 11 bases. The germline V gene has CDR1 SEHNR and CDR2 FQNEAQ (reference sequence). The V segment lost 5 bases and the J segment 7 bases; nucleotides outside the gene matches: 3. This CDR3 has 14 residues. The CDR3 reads CASSGQGAGGELFF. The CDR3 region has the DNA TGTGCCAGCAGCGGACAGGGGGCAGGCGGGGAGCTGTTTTTT.

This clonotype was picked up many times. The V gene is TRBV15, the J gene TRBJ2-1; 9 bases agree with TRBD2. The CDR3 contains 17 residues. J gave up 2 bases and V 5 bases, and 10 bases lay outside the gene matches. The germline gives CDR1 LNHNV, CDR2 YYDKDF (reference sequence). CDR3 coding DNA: TGTGCCACCAGCGGGCCGCTAGCGGGGCAAACCTACAATGAGCAGTTCTTC. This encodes CATSGPLAGQTYNEQFF.